The present TCR beta chain was sequenced within a study of identical twins. CDR3 length: 14 residues. Germline V gene lookup returns CDR1 SQVTM and CDR2 ANQGSEA. The ends were cut back, 7 bases at V and 4 bases at J, with 19 bases in the middle. TCRdb analysed the 5' RACE reads with MiXCR anew, one entry per CDR3 protein. Of 1.5 million to 2 million distinct CDR3 sequences in the sample, more than 30% were seen once. The sequence came from a newborn girl in good health. This sequence joins TRBV29-1 and TRBJ1-1; D might be TRBD1 (5 bases). Sequenced: cord blood. As DNA, the CDR3 is TGCAGCGCCGCCAAGGGAAGGAGGGGCACTGAAGCTTTCTTT. It is translated as CSAAKGRRGTEAFF.